Listed below are T cell receptor beta chains from one sample, sequenced in a study of regulatory T cells in long-lasting Graves disease. TCRdb analysed the multiplex PCR reads with MiXCR anew, one entry per CDR3 protein. The table lists about 200,000 distinct CDR3 sequences, approximately 18% of them singletons. This same sample was also part of a study on T cells in Graves' hyperthyroidism and ophthalmopathy.

Here the sequenced sample was peripheral blood mononuclear cells (PBMCs), taken at new diagnosis, from a patient treated with antithyroid drugs. The origin of the receptors is a woman in her 30s with Graves disease. Each CDR3 is given with its conserved first and last residue. The D gene is left open where the match is weak. Expanded clones are given a class, and other clones once, few, many or no size at all.

CDR3 DNA	CDR3 protein	V gene	D gene	clone size	J gene
TGTGCCAGCAGTGAAGGGACAGGGGACGTCGAGCAGTACTTC	CASSEGTGDVEQYF	TRBV6-1	TRBD1	many	TRBJ2-7
TGTGCCAGCAGTTTAGACAGGGTCCTCTCTGGGGCCAACGTCCTGACTTTC	CASSLDRVLSGANVLTF	TRBV28	TRBD1	many	TRBJ2-6
TGTGCCAGCAGTTTCCTCCTAGCGGGAGGGCATATGTACGAGCAGTACTTC	CASSFLLAGGHMYEQYF	TRBV27	TRBD2	many	TRBJ2-7
TGTGCCAGCAGGGTTCCGGACGGAGTTTATGGCTACACCTTC	CASRVPDGVYGYTF	TRBV28	.	many	TRBJ1-2
TGTGCCACTGGCCGACAGGGGGCGTGGACTGAAGCTTTCTTT	CATGRQGAWTEAFF	TRBV19	TRBD1	many	TRBJ1-1
TGTGCCAGCAGTTATATCGGTCTAAGCGCCACAGATACGCAGTATTTT	CASSYIGLSATDTQYF	TRBV6-5	.	many	TRBJ2-3
TGTGCCAGCAGCGCGGGACTAGGTACCTACAATGAGCAGTTCTTC	CASSAGLGTYNEQFF	TRBV9	TRBD2	few	TRBJ2-1
TGCGCCAGCAGCCCCGTTCCTACAGTTGTGGGGACTGAAGCTTTCTTT	CASSPVPTVVGTEAFF	TRBV4-1	.	many	TRBJ1-1
TGTGCCAGTAGTATATCGGAGACGGGCGGCTACACCTTC	CASSISETGGYTF	TRBV19	.	many	TRBJ1-2
TGTGCCAGCAGCCTCTCCCGGAAGGAGCATACGCAGTATTTT	CASSLSRKEHTQYF	TRBV12-3/TRBV12-4	.	many	TRBJ2-3
TGTGCCACCGCGGGGGAAAACCAAGAGACCCAGTACTTC	CATAGENQETQYF	TRBV24-1	TRBD2	many	TRBJ2-5
TGTGCCAGCAGTTGGGGCTCGGGGGCCTCCTACGAGCAGTACTTC	CASSWGSGASYEQYF	TRBV27	.	many	TRBJ2-7
TGTGCCAGCAGCCACGGCCAGCCCCAGCATTTT	CASSHGQPQHF	TRBV3-1	.	few	TRBJ1-5
TGTGCCAGCAGTTTGGACAGGGTCGAGGTTGGCTACACCTTC	CASSLDRVEVGYTF	TRBV28	TRBD1	.	TRBJ1-2
TGTGCCAGCAGCTTGGTGGGGATTGGGACTAATGAAAAACTGTTTTTT	CASSLVGIGTNEKLFF	TRBV5-6	.	few	TRBJ1-4
TGTGCCAGCAGGCCCGGGACAGGGAATGGCTACACCTTC	CASRPGTGNGYTF	TRBV12-3/TRBV12-4	TRBD1	many	TRBJ1-2
.	CSARDVGGGARTYF	TRBV20-1	.	.	TRBJ2-7
TGTGCCAGCAGGCCGGGACTACAGACGGGTAATTCACCCCTCCACTTT	CASRPGLQTGNSPLHF	TRBV7-2	.	many	TRBJ1-6
TGTGCCAGCAGCTTAGAGACAGGTCGATACACTGAAGCTTTCTTT	CASSLETGRYTEAFF	TRBV7-8	.	.	TRBJ1-1
TGTGCCAGCAGCCAAGAACGGGCCAGGCTCTATGGCTACACCTTC	CASSQERARLYGYTF	TRBV3-1	.	many	TRBJ1-2
TGTGCCAGCAGTACCCCCCTGCTTGACTCGTACTTC	CASSTPLLDSYF	TRBV6-1	.	many	TRBJ2-7
TGTGCCAGCAGTGAAGCAGGGGGCGCCTACAATGAGCAGTTCTTC	CASSEAGGAYNEQFF	TRBV6-2/TRBV6-3	TRBD1	many	TRBJ2-1